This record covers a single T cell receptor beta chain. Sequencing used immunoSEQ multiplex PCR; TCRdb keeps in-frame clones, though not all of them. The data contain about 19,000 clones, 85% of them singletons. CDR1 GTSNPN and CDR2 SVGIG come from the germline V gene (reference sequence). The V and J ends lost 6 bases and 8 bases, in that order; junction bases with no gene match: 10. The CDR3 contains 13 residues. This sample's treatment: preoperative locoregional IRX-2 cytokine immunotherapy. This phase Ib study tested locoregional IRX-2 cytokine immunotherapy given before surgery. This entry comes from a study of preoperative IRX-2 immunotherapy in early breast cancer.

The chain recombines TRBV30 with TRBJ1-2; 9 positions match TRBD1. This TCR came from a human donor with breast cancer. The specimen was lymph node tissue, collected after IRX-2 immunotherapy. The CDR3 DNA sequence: TGTGCCTGCATGGACAGGGGCGAGGAAGGCTACACCTTC. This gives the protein CACMDRGEEGYTF.